These 16 T cell receptor beta chains were all obtained from the same sample, sequenced in a study of cytomegalovirus exposure and HLA in healthy donors. The PCR contained 60 Vbeta and 13 Jbeta primers. Measured with immunoSEQ multiplex PCR; TCRdb has only the in-frame clones, and not every one. The sample yields under 200,000 clones, approximately 81% seen once. Sequencing used PBMCs. These TCRs come from a young man in good health and CMV-seronegative.

This sequence joins TRBV19 and TRBJ1-2, with 7 positions matching TRBD1. The germline V gene has CDR1 LNHDA and CDR2 SQIVND (reference sequence). The trim removed 6 bases at V and 3 bases at J, leaving 7 bases unmatched. The CDR3 contains 14 residues. CDR3 loop: CASSGQAEYYGYTF. The CDR3 region has the DNA TGTGCCAGTAGCGGACAGGCGGAGTACTATGGCTACACCTTC.

This rearrangement joins TRBV5-5 to TRBJ2-7; D is ambiguous. V lost 0 bases, J lost 9 bases, and 10 bases lay in between. The CDR3 loop spans 12 amino acids. Germline V gene lookup returns CDR1 SGHKS and CDR2 YYEKEE (reference sequence). The DNA of the CDR3 is TGTGCCAGCAGCTTGGACCGAACGAGGCAGTACTTC. This gives the protein CASSLDRTRQYF.

This clone was observed many times. The chain uses TRBV2 and TRBJ1-5; D is unclear. The ends were cut back, 8 bases at V and 0 bases at J, with 11 bases in the middle. The CDR3 loop spans 14 amino acids. Germline-derived CDR1 and CDR2 are SNHLY and FYNNEI. The CDR3 here is CASEQSSSNQPQHF. CDR3 bases: TGTGCCAGCGAACAGTCCTCTAGCAATCAGCCCCAGCATTTT.

The chain carries TRBV6-5 and TRBJ2-1; TRBD1 matches at 9 bases. Germline CDR1 is MNHEY and CDR2 is SVGAGI. CDR3 length equals 14 residues. With V trimmed by 5 bases and J by 8 bases, 7 bases remained unmatched. CDR3 sequence reads: CASSGTGPHDEQFF. CDR3 DNA: TGTGCCAGCAGTGGGACAGGGCCCCACGATGAGCAGTTCTTC.

J is TRBJ2-7 and V is TRBV7-9; 7 positions match TRBD1. Germline V CDR1 and CDR2: SEHNR, FQNEAQ (reference sequence). The CDR3 totals 15 residues. Trimming at V came to 6 bases and at J to 2 bases, leaving 10 bases not matched to a gene. In DNA form, the CDR3 reads TGTGCCAGCAGTCATACAGGGGAAACGCCCTACGAGCAGTACTTC. It codes for CASSHTGETPYEQYF.

A remark on this clone: The sample holds other DNA sequences that translate to the same CDR3. V gene TRBV19 combines with J gene TRBJ2-7; D may be TRBD1 (6 bases). V lost 3 bases and J lost 4, with 10 bases in between. CDR1 is LNHDA and CDR2 is SQIVND in the germline V gene (reference sequence). CDR3 size: 13 residues. CDR3 sequence (DNA): TGTGCCAGTAGTATCGGCAGGGGTTACGAGCAGTACTTC. It is translated as CASSIGRGYEQYF.

V usage is TRBV30 and J usage is TRBJ1-4, with D possibly being TRBD1 (5 bases). Trimming pared 1 base from V and 11 bases from J, leaving 11 bases between. The CDR3 is 12 residues long. The germline V gene has CDR1 GTSNPN and CDR2 SVGIG (reference sequence). CDR3 protein: CAWSGYRKKLFF. CDR3 coding DNA: TGTGCCTGGAGTGGATACAGGAAGAAACTGTTTTTT.

The chain joins TRBV10-3 to TRBJ1-1, with 7 bases matching TRBD1. CDR1 and CDR2 (germline): ENHRY, SYGVKD. This CDR3 comprises 17 residues. V was pared by 10 bases and J by 4 bases, with 21 bases of the junction left unmatched. In nucleotides, the CDR3 is TGTGCCACCGGGGAGCCTTACAGGGGAGGCTTGAGCACTGAAGCTTTCTTT. Amino acids: CATGEPYRGGLSTEAFF.

The chain is built from TRBV19 and TRBJ1-2, with TRBD1 matching 8 bases. The CDR3 is made up of 15 amino acids. The germline V gene has CDR1 LNHDA and CDR2 SQIVND (reference sequence). Trimming removed 5 bases from V and 1 base from J; junction bases left unmatched: 6. The CDR3 region has the DNA TGTGCCAGTAGTCCCGACAGGGGCCGTAACTATGGCTACACCTTC. It translates to CASSPDRGRNYGYTF.

This clone was observed a few times. V and J are TRBV28 and TRBJ1-6, with a possible D match to TRBD1 (6 bases). The V gene's germline CDR1 is MDHEN and CDR2 SYDVKM. The V and J ends lost 0 bases and 10 bases respectively, with 19 bases between them. This CDR3 spans 17 amino acids. This chain's CDR3 is CASSLWSGGARRSPLHF. The CDR3 coding sequence is TGTGCCAGCAGTTTATGGTCGGGGGGGGCGCGGAGGTCACCCCTCCACTTT.

The chain links TRBV7-2 to TRBJ2-1, with 12 bases fitting TRBD2. The CDR3 runs 17 residues. Germline V gene data show CDR1 as SGHTA and CDR2 as FQGNSA. The V and J ends lost 2 bases and 8 bases, in that order; junction bases with no gene match: 10. The CDR3 nucleotides are TGTGCCAGCAGCTTATTCGGGCTAGCGGGGGGGGAGGATGAGCAGTTCTTC. Its translation: CASSLFGLAGGEDEQFF.

The chain couples TRBV6-5 to TRBJ2-7, with D possibly being TRBD2 (6 bases). This CDR3 has 14 residues. Germline V gene sequence: CDR1 MNHEY, CDR2 SVGAGI. V was shortened by 6 bases and J by 6 bases, with 18 bases between the two germline ends. The CDR3 DNA reads as TGTGCCAGCAGCCGAGGCGGGGCGGAGAGCGAGCAGTACTTC. Residues: CASSRGGAESEQYF.

The chain employs TRBV7-3 and TRBJ2-2; D uncertain. Trimming pared 6 bases from V and 2 bases from J, leaving 13 bases between. CDR1 SGHTA and CDR2 FQGTGA come from the germline V gene. CDR3 length: 15 amino acids. The CDR3 DNA is TGTGCCAGCAGTCGTCGACACTCAAACACCGGGGAGCTGTTTTTT. Translating gives CASSRRHSNTGELFF.

This clone showed up just once. The chain employs TRBV7-6 and TRBJ2-3, with D possibly being TRBD2 (5 bases). Germline CDR1 is SGHVS and CDR2 is FNYEAQ. CDR3 size: 13 residues. The V and J ends lost 7 bases and 2 bases respectively, with 10 bases between them. DNA for the CDR3: TGTGCCAGCAAGGGAGCCTCCACAGATACGCAGTATTTT. Translated, it gives CASKGASTDTQYF.

The chain links TRBV7-8 to TRBJ2-7, with D possibly being TRBD1 (6 bases). V was trimmed by 1 base and J by 3 bases, leaving 13 bases between them. Germline CDR1 SGHVS, CDR2 FQNEAQ. CDR3 length equals 15 residues. Written as DNA, the CDR3 is TGTGCCAGCAGCTTAGTATCGGGACAACACTACGAGCAGTACTTC. Protein product: CASSLVSGQHYEQYF.

V usage is TRBV10-1 and J usage is TRBJ2-5; the D gene is possibly TRBD1 (6 bases). This CDR3 is 14 amino acids long. The germline V gene has CDR1 WNHNN and CDR2 SYGVQD (reference sequence). Trimming took off 6 bases at V and 3 bases at J, with 14 bases between the two ends. The chain's CDR3 is CASRSRGTKETQYF. In nucleotides, the CDR3 is TGCGCCAGCAGGTCTCGAGGGACAAAAGAGACCCAGTACTTC.